Below are 9 T cell receptor beta chains sequenced from a single sample in a study of T-cell memory formation after mild COVID-19. In TCRdb, the 5' RACE reads were re-called with MiXCR into one record per CDR3 protein. The sample records hundreds of thousands of distinct CDR3 sequences, approximately 24% being singletons. Sequencing was carried out using PBMCs or a T cell subset sorted from them (not recorded which). These receptors originate from an adult woman who had mild COVID-19 (a few samples of this study predate the infection). Cell type and time point are not known.

The chain has TRBV12-3 or TRBV12-4 and TRBJ1-1; D is unresolved. The V end lost 3 bases, the J end lost 7 bases, and 6 bases lay between the germline ends. The CDR3 extends over 11 amino acids. The CDR3 here is CASSFIGEAFF. The CDR3 DNA follows: TGTGCCAGCAGTTTTATCGGTGAAGCTTTCTTT.

In this sample, this clonotype turned up a few times. The rearrangement joins TRBV5-6 to TRBJ2-2; D gene ambiguous. The CDR3 covers 15 residues. In germline, CDR1 is SGHDT, CDR2 YYEEEE. The ends were cut back, 0 bases at V and 2 bases at J, with 8 bases in the middle. The DNA of the CDR3 is TGTGCCAGCAGCTTGGTATCTGATAACACCGGGGAGCTGTTTTTT. Its translation is CASSLVSDNTGELFF.

The rearrangement joins TRBV7-9 to TRBJ1-2, with 7 bases that match TRBD1. The CDR3 extends over 16 amino acids. Germline V gives CDR1 SEHNR, CDR2 FQNEAQ (reference sequence). J lost 8 bases, V lost 0 bases, and 12 bases had no gene match. In DNA, the CDR3 is TGTGCCAGCAGCTTAGCCCCTGAGAACAGGGGCAACGGCTACACCTTC. Protein sequence: CASSLAPENRGNGYTF.

The CDR3 sequence: CASSLAGAGYYEQYF. Here the CDR3 DNA reads TGCGCCAGCAGCTTGGCAGGAGCCGGTTATTACGAGCAGTACTTC. The chain carries TRBV5-1 and TRBJ2-7; D gene unclear. From germline, CDR1 is SGHRS and CDR2 YFSETQ. V lost 0 bases and J lost 4, with 14 bases in between. The CDR3 is 15 amino acids.

In this sample, this clonotype turned up a few times. The V and J genes are TRBV3-1 and TRBJ1-6, with D tentatively TRBD1 (6 bases). V was trimmed by 0 bases and J by 9 bases, leaving 12 bases between them. The CDR3 covers 15 residues. The germline V gene has CDR1 LGHDT and CDR2 YNNKEL (reference sequence). The CDR3: CASSQETGAGSPLHF. The CDR3 bases are TGTGCCAGCAGCCAAGAAACGGGGGCCGGTTCACCCCTCCACTTT.

V usage is TRBV11-1 and J usage is TRBJ2-1, with 10 bases lining up with TRBD2. The CDR3 has 14 amino acids. Germline assignment: CDR1 SGHAT and CDR2 FQDESV (reference sequence). V lost 3 bases and J lost 5; bases outside the gene matches: 1. The CDR3 sequence: CASSFGLADNEQFF. Here the CDR3 DNA reads TGTGCCAGCAGCTTCGGACTAGCGGACAATGAGCAGTTCTTC.

The V gene is TRBV7-6, the J gene TRBJ1-2, with D possibly TRBD1 on 6 matching bases. V was trimmed by 2 bases and J by 6 bases, leaving 10 bases between them. CDR1 SGHVS and CDR2 FNYEAQ come from the germline V gene. This CDR3 has 13 amino acids. The CDR3 nucleotides are TGTGCCAGCAGCTTAAGCAGGGGAAATGGCTACACCTTC. Translated: CASSLSRGNGYTF.

J is TRBJ2-3 and V is TRBV11-2, with 10 nucleotides matching TRBD2. Germline CDR1 SGHAT, CDR2 FQNNGV. Trimming at V came to 1 base and at J to 1 base, leaving 5 bases not matched to a gene. The CDR3 is 17 residues long. The CDR3 coding sequence is TGTGCCAGCAGCTTAGGTGGCAGCGGGGGGGGCACAGATACGCAGTATTTT. Translating it yields CASSLGGSGGGTDTQYF.

The chain employs TRBV27 and TRBJ2-7, with D unclear. CDR1 is MNHEY and CDR2 is SMNVEV in the germline V gene (reference sequence). The V end was cut by 3 bases, the J end by 3 bases, with 9 bases between. This CDR3 region has 13 residues. The DNA of the CDR3 is TGTGCCAGCAGTTTCGGTCAGTACTACGAGCAGTACTTC. Protein product: CASSFGQYYEQYF.